A selection of T cell receptor beta chains follows, all from one sample in a study of blood T cell repertoires in COVID-19. Using immunoSEQ multiplex PCR, the repertoire was profiled, and TCRdb retains in-frame clones only, with some absent. The sample consists of under 400,000 clones, about 90% of them appearing once. The sample comprised PBMCs or T cells enriched from blood (not recorded which). The source is a woman aged 30 to 39 who had been exposed to COVID-19. CDR3s include the opening cysteine and the closing phenylalanine or tryptophan. D genes are given only for firm matches. Clone size appears in some rows only: once, few, many, or a class for an expanded clone.

TRBJ2-7,TRBV27,TRBD1,NA,TGTGCCAGCAGTTTTATTACAGGGGTAAAACCTCGAGGCTACGAGCAGTACTTC,CASSFITGVKPRGYEQYF
TRBJ2-1,TRBV28,TRBD2,NA,TGTGCCAGCAGCAGAATAGCGGGAGGGCACGGTGAGCAGTTCTTC,CASSRIAGGHGEQFF
TRBJ2-7,TRBV3-1/TRBV3-2,TRBD2,NA,TGTGCCAGCAGCCAAGCGGGACTAGGGTACGAGCAGTACTTC,CASSQAGLGYEQYF
TRBJ2-7,TRBV12-5,NA,NA,TGTGCTAGTGGTTTGGGCTCTGGGCCCGAGCAGTACTTC,CASGLGSGPEQYF
TRBJ2-1,TRBV30,TRBD2,NA,TGTGCCTGGGGGCGGGAGTGGAGCGATGAGCAGTTCTTC,CAWGREWSDEQFF
TRBJ1-2,TRBV5-1,TRBD1,NA,TGCGCCAGCAGCTCACAGGGGAACTATGGCTACACCTTC,CASSSQGNYGYTF
TRBJ1-1,TRBV7-6,TRBD1,few,TGTGCCAGCAGCGCACGGGACAGTGAAGCTTTCTTT,CASSARDSEAFF
TRBJ2-5,TRBV7-3,TRBD2,NA,TGTGCCAGCAGCCAACCGGGACTACTCCCAGAGACCCAGTACTTC,CASSQPGLLPETQYF
TRBJ1-6,TRBV6-5,TRBD1,NA,TGTGCCAGCAGTTACTCGATGGGACAGGGCCGTGCTGTCCTCCACTTT,CASSYSMGQGRAVLHF
TRBJ1-4,TRBV5-3,NA,once,TGTGCCAGAAGCCGCGCAGGGAGGCCTTCGGTTGAAAAACTGTTTTTT,CARSRAGRPSVEKLFF
TRBJ2-4,TRBV28,TRBD1,NA,TGTGCCAGCAGTCACCCGGACAGGGCGACTGAAAACATTCAGTACTTC,CASSHPDRATENIQYF
TRBJ2-2,TRBV6-5,NA,NA,TGTGCCAGCACGAGAGAGCCCTCCAACACCGGGGAGCTGTTTTTT,CASTREPSNTGELFF
TRBJ2-2,TRBV7-9,NA,once,TGTGCCAGCAGCTTGGAGGGATCGGACACCGGGGAGCTGTTTTTT,CASSLEGSDTGELFF
TRBJ1-2,TRBV19,NA,once,TGTGCCAGTAGCCAGGGGTTAAGCTATGGCTACACCTTC,CASSQGLSYGYTF
TRBJ2-2,TRBV28,NA,NA,TGTGCCAGCAGTTTCCTCCTCGGACAGAACACCGGGGAGCTGTTTTTT,CASSFLLGQNTGELFF